A selection of T cell receptor beta chains follows, all from one sample in a study of cytomegalovirus exposure and HLA in healthy donors. Using immunoSEQ multiplex PCR, the repertoire was profiled, and TCRdb retains in-frame clones only, with some absent. The sample includes some 170,000 clones, around 77% of them seen just once. Source material: PBMCs. All receptors derive from a man aged 60 to 69 in good health and CMV-seronegative. Both conserved end residues are part of each CDR3. The D gene is left open where the match is weak. Rows give clone size only sometimes, using once, few, many, or a class for an expanded clone.

TRBV5-1	.	.	TRBJ1-5	TGCGCCAGCAGCCGGGGTGTTGGCAATCAGCCCCAGCATTTT	CASSRGVGNQPQHF
TRBV28	TRBD2	once	TRBJ2-7	TGTGCCAGCGGGGCGGGAGGGTACTACGAGCAGTACTTC	CASGAGGYYEQYF
TRBV9	TRBD1	.	TRBJ2-5	TGTGCCAGCAGCTCGACAGGGAGTGGAGAGACCCAGTACTTC	CASSSTGSGETQYF
TRBV6-4	TRBD2	few	TRBJ2-3	TGTGCCAGCAGCGCTAGCGGCTACACAGATACGCAGTATTTT	CASSASGYTDTQYF
TRBV14	.	.	TRBJ2-3	TGTGCCAGCAGCCAAGATCGCGGGGCCTACCCAGATACGCAGTATTTT	CASSQDRGAYPDTQYF
TRBV18	.	many	TRBJ1-4	TGTGCCAGCTCACCAGATCAATCACAGGGAAAACTGTTTTTT	CASSPDQSQGKLFF
TRBV14	TRBD1	few	TRBJ2-2	TGTGCCAGCAGCCAGCCGGGACAGCACACCGGGGAGCTGTTTTTT	CASSQPGQHTGELFF
TRBV7-2	TRBD2	.	TRBJ2-3	TGTGCCAGCGATGTGGGACTAGCGGGAGCCGCAGATACGCAGTATTTT	CASDVGLAGAADTQYF
TRBV18	.	.	TRBJ1-3	TGTGCCAGCTCACTAAGGGGCAGACAGATCTCTGGAAACACCATATATTTT	CASSLRGRQISGNTIYF
TRBV7-2	.	.	TRBJ1-1	TGTGCCAGCAGCTTAGGTCTTAGCACTGAAGCTTTCTTT	CASSLGLSTEAFF
TRBV6-1	.	.	TRBJ2-5	TGTGCCAGCAGTGAGACCTGGGGGGGGCTCGGAGAGACCCAGTACTTC	CASSETWGGLGETQYF
TRBV14	TRBD1	.	TRBJ2-3	TGTGCCAGCAGCTTCCGACAGGGAACAGATACGCAGTATTTT	CASSFRQGTDTQYF
TRBV9	.	.	TRBJ2-3	TGTGCCAGCAGCGTAGGCGTGGGAGCATTCTCAGATACGCAGTATTTT	CASSVGVGAFSDTQYF
TRBV5-1	TRBD2	.	TRBJ2-1	TGCGCCAGCAGCGGTCTAGCGGGGGGGCCTGGTGAGCAGTTCTTC	CASSGLAGGPGEQFF
TRBV28	TRBD1	.	TRBJ1-4	TGTGCCAGCAGCACAGGGGGATCTAATGAAAAACTGTTTTTT	CASSTGGSNEKLFF
TRBV7-8	.	.	TRBJ2-7	TGTGCCAGCAGCTTAGCTCCACAGACCTACGAGCAGTACTTC	CASSLAPQTYEQYF
TRBV19	TRBD2	.	TRBJ2-7	TGTGCCAGTACCGGAGCCGCGGGGGCCTACGAGCAGTACTTC	CASTGAAGAYEQYF
TRBV28	.	.	TRBJ2-7	TGTGCCAGCAGTAAGGGGGGGAGCTCCTACGAGCAGTACTTC	CASSKGGSSYEQYF
TRBV11-2	TRBD1	.	TRBJ2-7	TGTGCCAGCAGCTCTTATCGGACAGGTGACCCCTACGAGCAGTACTTC	CASSSYRTGDPYEQYF
TRBV7-9	TRBD1	.	TRBJ2-6	TGTTCCAGCAGATCGAGACAGGGGCGATCTCCCGTCCTGACTTTC	CSSRSRQGRSPVLTF
TRBV27	.	.	TRBJ1-6	TGTGCCAGCAGTTTAGGGGGCGCCTATAATTCACCCCTCCACTTT	CASSLGGAYNSPLHF
TRBV4-3	TRBD2	.	TRBJ2-7	TGCGCCAGCAGCCAACAGATAGCGGGAACCTACGAGCAGTACTTC	CASSQQIAGTYEQYF
TRBV9	.	few	TRBJ2-5	TGTGCCAGCAGCGTACTGGGGGGACAAGAGACCCAGTACTTC	CASSVLGGQETQYF
TRBV5-1	.	few	TRBJ1-1	TGCGCCAGCAGCTTGGCCAGCCAGGGGACCGCTGAAGCTTTCTTT	CASSLASQGTAEAFF
TRBV7-8	TRBD1	few	TRBJ2-3	TGTGCCAGCAGCTTATCGACAGGGGGCGTCACAGATACGCAGTATTTT	CASSLSTGGVTDTQYF
TRBV7-2	.	.	TRBJ2-7	TGTGCCAGCAGCTTGGCCTACGGGGAGCAGTACTTC	CASSLAYGEQYF
TRBV19	TRBD2	.	TRBJ2-1	TGTGCCAGTAGTCGACAGAGACTAGCGGGAGGCAGAGATGAGCAGTTCTTC	CASSRQRLAGGRDEQFF
TRBV27	.	.	TRBJ2-1	TGTGCCAGCAGTTTACTAGCGACCAATGAGCAGTTCTTC	CASSLLATNEQFF
TRBV6-5	.	once	TRBJ2-3	TGTGCCAGCTCGGGGTTTTCGGGAGATACGCAGTATTTT	CASSGFSGDTQYF
TRBV7-6	.	few	TRBJ2-5	TGTGCCAGCAGCTTAGCAGGGGGTCAAGAGACCCAGTACTTC	CASSLAGGQETQYF
TRBV7-2	.	few	TRBJ2-2	TGTGCCAGCAGCTTCGACGCAGGGTCTTCGGGGGAGCTGTTTTTT	CASSFDAGSSGELFF